This is a list of T cell receptor beta chains from one sample in a study of T cells after yellow fever vaccination. One entry per CDR3 protein results from TCRdb running MiXCR on the 5' RACE reads. Among approximately 510,000 distinct CDR3 sequences listed, 21% were seen once. This material consisted of PBMCs, taken more than 20 days after the first yellow fever vaccination. The receptors come from a man between 18 and 35 years old who received the YFV17D yellow fever vaccine. The CDR3 runs from the conserved cysteine through the conserved F or W. Fields, in order: CDR3 protein, CDR3 DNA, V gene, D gene, J gene, clone size. D genes are given only for firm matches. Expanded clones are given a class, and other clones once, few, many or no size at all.

CDR3 protein: CASSLEARGLRTGELFF
CDR3 DNA: TGTGCCAGCAGCTTAGAGGCCAGGGGGCTTCGCACCGGGGAGCTGTTTTTT
V gene: TRBV7-9
D gene: TRBD1
J gene: TRBJ2-2
clone size: .

CDR3 protein: CASSFRGPLENEQFF
CDR3 DNA: TGTGCCAGCAGTTTTAGGGGTCCACTGGAAAATGAGCAGTTCTTC
V gene: TRBV6-2/TRBV6-3
D gene: .
J gene: TRBJ2-1
clone size: few

CDR3 protein: CSARGRGGSSYNEQFF
CDR3 DNA: TGCAGTGCCAGGGGGCGGGGGGGGAGCTCCTACAATGAGCAGTTCTTC
V gene: TRBV20-1
D gene: .
J gene: TRBJ2-1
clone size: .

CDR3 protein: CASSPPSTAYEQYF
CDR3 DNA: TGTGCCAGCTCACCACCGAGCACAGCCTACGAGCAGTACTTC
V gene: TRBV18
D gene: .
J gene: TRBJ2-7
clone size: .

CDR3 protein: CASRPAVAGVLNTGELFF
CDR3 DNA: TGTGCCAGCAGACCGGCGGTAGCGGGGGTCCTGAACACCGGGGAGCTGTTTTTT
V gene: TRBV5-6
D gene: TRBD2
J gene: TRBJ2-2
clone size: .

CDR3 protein: CASSFFPAAHYGYTF
CDR3 DNA: TGTGCCAGCAGTTTCTTCCCCGCAGCGCACTATGGCTACACCTTC
V gene: TRBV27
D gene: .
J gene: TRBJ1-2
clone size: few

CDR3 protein: CASSNQEGQGAVGNQPQHF
CDR3 DNA: TGTGCCAGCAGCAACCAGGAAGGACAGGGGGCTGTAGGGAATCAGCCCCAGCATTTT
V gene: TRBV11-2
D gene: TRBD1
J gene: TRBJ1-5
clone size: few

CDR3 protein: CASILGRNYGYTF
CDR3 DNA: TGTGCCAGCATCTTGGGGCGTAACTATGGCTACACCTTC
V gene: TRBV6-6
D gene: .
J gene: TRBJ1-2
clone size: .

CDR3 protein: CASSYGGLAGEKETQYF
CDR3 DNA: TGTGCCAGCAGTTATGGGGGACTAGCGGGGGAGAAAGAGACCCAGTACTTC
V gene: TRBV6-2/TRBV6-3
D gene: TRBD2
J gene: TRBJ2-5
clone size: .

CDR3 protein: CASSLGAGGVQYF
CDR3 DNA: TGTGCCAGCAGCTTAGGAGCGGGGGGGGTTCAGTACTTC
V gene: TRBV7-2
D gene: TRBD2
J gene: TRBJ2-4
clone size: few

CDR3 protein: CASSGTSNTGELFF
CDR3 DNA: TGTGCCAGCTCTGGGACTTCGAACACCGGGGAGCTGTTTTTT
V gene: TRBV18
D gene: .
J gene: TRBJ2-2
clone size: many

CDR3 protein: CARVPYEQYF
CDR3 DNA: TGTGCCCGCGTTCCCTACGAGCAGTACTTC
V gene: TRBV18
D gene: .
J gene: TRBJ2-7
clone size: few

CDR3 protein: CASSFEGLAYNEQFF
CDR3 DNA: TGTGCCAGCAGTTTTGAGGGTCTGGCCTACAATGAGCAGTTCTTC
V gene: TRBV12-3/TRBV12-4
D gene: .
J gene: TRBJ2-1
clone size: few

CDR3 protein: CASSQDLWSYKDTQYF
CDR3 DNA: TGCGCCAGCAGCCAAGATCTGTGGTCATACAAAGATACGCAGTATTTT
V gene: TRBV4-3
D gene: .
J gene: TRBJ2-3
clone size: few

CDR3 protein: CAWRLLLNTGELFF
CDR3 DNA: TGTGCCTGGAGGCTTCTGCTAAACACCGGGGAGCTGTTTTTT
V gene: TRBV30
D gene: .
J gene: TRBJ2-2
clone size: .

CDR3 protein: CSASGGQGGTEAFF
CDR3 DNA: TGCAGTGCTAGCGGCGGGCAGGGAGGAACTGAAGCTTTCTTT
V gene: TRBV20-1
D gene: .
J gene: TRBJ1-1
clone size: .

CDR3 protein: CASSRDRGNNEQFF
CDR3 DNA: TGTGCCAGCAGCCGGGACAGGGGGAACAATGAGCAGTTCTTC
V gene: TRBV7-2
D gene: TRBD1
J gene: TRBJ2-1
clone size: many

CDR3 protein: CASSLPGPTYEQYF
CDR3 DNA: TGTGCCAGCAGCTTGCCGGGACCTACCTACGAGCAGTACTTC
V gene: TRBV13
D gene: .
J gene: TRBJ2-7
clone size: many

CDR3 protein: CASSGAYGAYNEQFF
CDR3 DNA: TGTGCCAGCAGTGGGGCCTACGGCGCCTACAATGAGCAGTTCTTC
V gene: TRBV2
D gene: .
J gene: TRBJ2-1
clone size: once

CDR3 protein: CASSRLDRVVDTQYF
CDR3 DNA: TGTGCCAGCAGTAGATTGGACAGGGTGGTAGATACGCAGTATTTT
V gene: TRBV6-2/TRBV6-3
D gene: TRBD1
J gene: TRBJ2-3
clone size: few

CDR3 protein: CASTSTSKNIQYF
CDR3 DNA: TGTGCCAGCACCAGTACTTCCAAAAACATTCAGTACTTC
V gene: TRBV6-2/TRBV6-3
D gene: .
J gene: TRBJ2-4
clone size: .

CDR3 protein: CASSPGGLRNTEAFF
CDR3 DNA: TGTGCCAGCAGCCCAGGGGGTCTTAGGAACACTGAAGCTTTCTTT
V gene: TRBV19
D gene: TRBD1
J gene: TRBJ1-1
clone size: .

CDR3 protein: CASSALDRTSPLHF
CDR3 DNA: TGTGCCAGCAGCGCCCTGGACCGAACTTCACCCCTCCACTTT
V gene: TRBV11-2
D gene: .
J gene: TRBJ1-6
clone size: .

CDR3 protein: CAWSRLAGRTDTQYF
CDR3 DNA: TGTGCCTGGAGTAGGCTAGCGGGGCGCACAGATACGCAGTATTTT
V gene: TRBV30
D gene: TRBD2
J gene: TRBJ2-3
clone size: few

CDR3 protein: CASSLGEARGHPQFF
CDR3 DNA: TGTGCCAGCAGCTTAGGAGAGGCACGGGGACATCCTCAGTTCTTC
V gene: TRBV7-2
D gene: .
J gene: TRBJ2-1
clone size: few

CDR3 protein: CASSDSWRGPAFF
CDR3 DNA: TGTGCCAGCAGTGACTCGTGGCGGGGTCCCGCTTTCTTT
V gene: TRBV6-4
D gene: .
J gene: TRBJ1-1
clone size: .

CDR3 protein: CASSGSAYEQYF
CDR3 DNA: TGCGCCAGCAGTGGAAGCGCTTACGAGCAGTACTTC
V gene: TRBV5-1
D gene: .
J gene: TRBJ2-7
clone size: few

CDR3 protein: CSARRDSFQETQYF
CDR3 DNA: TGCAGTGCTAGGCGGGACTCTTTCCAAGAGACCCAGTACTTC
V gene: TRBV20-1
D gene: .
J gene: TRBJ2-5
clone size: few

CDR3 protein: CASSNSGGLGDTQYF
CDR3 DNA: TGTGCCAGCAGCAATAGCGGGGGGTTGGGCGATACGCAGTATTTT
V gene: TRBV5-4
D gene: TRBD2
J gene: TRBJ2-3
clone size: .

CDR3 protein: CASSSQGARNTEAFF
CDR3 DNA: TGCGCCAGCAGCTCGCAGGGGGCAAGGAACACTGAAGCTTTCTTT
V gene: TRBV5-1
D gene: TRBD1
J gene: TRBJ1-1
clone size: .

CDR3 protein: CASSAYGNQPQHF
CDR3 DNA: TGTGCCAGCAGCGCGTATGGTAATCAGCCCCAGCATTTT
V gene: TRBV5-6
D gene: .
J gene: TRBJ1-5
clone size: many

CDR3 protein: CAIRRQGAHTGELFF
CDR3 DNA: TGTGCCATCAGGAGACAGGGGGCGCACACCGGGGAGCTGTTTTTT
V gene: TRBV10-3
D gene: TRBD1
J gene: TRBJ2-2
clone size: .

CDR3 protein: CASSLFAETQYF
CDR3 DNA: TGTGCCAGCAGCTTATTTGCGGAGACCCAGTACTTC
V gene: TRBV7-2
D gene: .
J gene: TRBJ2-5
clone size: .

CDR3 protein: CASSTLAGTSFQYF
CDR3 DNA: TGCGCCAGCAGCACCCTGGCGGGGACATCTTTTCAGTACTTC
V gene: TRBV5-1
D gene: .
J gene: TRBJ2-4
clone size: few

CDR3 protein: CASSPGMNNSPLHF
CDR3 DNA: TGTGCCAGCAGCCCCGGGATGAATAATTCACCCCTCCACTTT
V gene: TRBV4-2
D gene: .
J gene: TRBJ1-6
clone size: few

CDR3 protein: CASSLVAGARDTQYF
CDR3 DNA: TGTGCCAGCAGCTTAGTAGCGGGGGCCAGGGATACGCAGTATTTT
V gene: TRBV7-6
D gene: TRBD2
J gene: TRBJ2-3
clone size: few

CDR3 protein: CSASSVSLQETQYF
CDR3 DNA: TGCAGTGCTAGTAGTGTGTCCCTTCAAGAGACCCAGTACTTC
V gene: TRBV20-1
D gene: .
J gene: TRBJ2-5
clone size: few

CDR3 protein: CASSVAGTSNQPQHF
CDR3 DNA: TGTGCCAGCAGCGTAGCTGGAACCAGCAATCAGCCCCAGCATTTT
V gene: TRBV9
D gene: .
J gene: TRBJ1-5
clone size: few

CDR3 protein: CAISGTGGSGANVLTF
CDR3 DNA: TGTGCCATCAGCGGGACAGGGGGATCTGGGGCCAACGTCCTGACTTTC
V gene: TRBV10-3
D gene: TRBD1
J gene: TRBJ2-6
clone size: many

CDR3 protein: CASSASGQGASPLHF
CDR3 DNA: TGTGCCAGCAGTGCCTCGGGACAGGGGGCTTCACCCCTCCACTTT
V gene: TRBV6-1
D gene: TRBD1
J gene: TRBJ1-6
clone size: few

CDR3 protein: CATSSRQSYETQYF
CDR3 DNA: TGTGCCACCAGCAGCAGGCAGTCCTACGAGACCCAGTACTTC
V gene: TRBV15
D gene: .
J gene: TRBJ2-5
clone size: .

CDR3 protein: CASSLKGAGELFF
CDR3 DNA: TGTGCCAGCAGTTTAAAGGGGGCCGGGGAGCTGTTTTTT
V gene: TRBV12-3/TRBV12-4
D gene: .
J gene: TRBJ2-2
clone size: once

CDR3 protein: CASSQDYAVSYEQYF
CDR3 DNA: TGCGCCAGCAGCCAAGACTACGCCGTCTCCTACGAGCAGTACTTC
V gene: TRBV4-3
D gene: .
J gene: TRBJ2-7
clone size: few

CDR3 protein: CASSYFGTSGANVLTF
CDR3 DNA: TGTGCCAGCAGTTACTTCGGAACATCTGGGGCCAACGTCCTGACTTTC
V gene: TRBV6-5
D gene: .
J gene: TRBJ2-6
clone size: many

CDR3 protein: CASSSREGASNEQFF
CDR3 DNA: TGTGCCAGCAGCTCGAGGGAGGGGGCCTCCAATGAGCAGTTCTTC
V gene: TRBV5-6
D gene: .
J gene: TRBJ2-1
clone size: few